Presented here are 20 T cell receptor beta chains from one specimen sequenced in a study of PD-1 blockade in classical Hodgkin lymphoma (dated by TCRdb to about 2020). What this sample's time point label stands for: cycle 1 day 1 (C1D1), immediately before nivolumab initiation. All trial patients had relapsed after autologous stem cell transplantation, with cohorts A, B and C differing in prior brentuximab vedotin exposure. Magnetic negative selection with a Miltenyi CD4+ T cell isolation kit was used to purify CD4+ T cells from thawed PBMCs. The library was made by the immunoSEQ multiplex PCR assay. Imported from immuneACCESS, the table was reduced by TCRdb to in-frame sequences with V and J called. These copies leave out some clones; in studies compared against another copy, an unresolved V gene accounts for under half, and the cause of the remainder is not known. The sample table holds 15,000 to 20,000 clones, of which 70% to 90% were seen once. The ten largest make up 1% of the sample.

This specimen was CD4+ T cells from blood, taken at baseline. The source is a human donor with classical Hodgkin lymphoma.

This CDR3 reads CASSRQNTGELFF. The CDR3 bases are TGTGCCAGCAGTCGGCAGAACACCGGGGAGCTGTTTTTT. J is TRBJ2-2 and V is TRBV6-5; the D is unclear. With 5 bases removed from V and 1 base from J, the gap between germline ends came to 5 bases. The germline V gene encodes CDR1 MNHEY and CDR2 SVGAGI. The CDR3 has 13 amino acids.

The chain combines TRBV4-2 with TRBJ1-5; weak D call: TRBD1 (6 bases). Germline CDR1 is LGHNA and CDR2 is YNFKEQ. V was cut by 0 bases and J by 1 base, with 13 bases left in between. This CDR3 spans 17 amino acids. CDR3 sequence (DNA): TGTGCCAGCAGCCAAGATCCAGGACAGCCGAGCAATCAGCCCCAGCATTTT. This sequence encodes CASSQDPGQPSNQPQHF.

The chain couples TRBV6-6 to TRBJ2-5, with 9 bases that match TRBD1. The J segment lost 2 bases and the V segment lost 5 bases, leaving 3 bases of the junction unmatched. Germline V CDR1 and CDR2: MNHNY, SVGAGI (reference sequence). This CDR3 comprises 14 residues. For the CDR3, the DNA is TGTGCCAGCAGTCGTGACAGGGGGCAAGAGACCCAGTACTTC. It specifies CASSRDRGQETQYF.

V gene TRBV19 combines with J gene TRBJ2-6; D is unclear. In germline, CDR1 is LNHDA, CDR2 SQIVND (reference sequence). Trimming removed 5 bases from V and 2 bases from J, with 10 bases in between. This CDR3 has 15 residues. In DNA form, the CDR3 reads TGTGCCAGTAGTTCCCTGGCCGCTGGGGCCAACGTCCTGACTTTC. Residues: CASSSLAAGANVLTF.

V usage is TRBV5-1 and J usage is TRBJ1-6; D perhaps matches TRBD1 (6 bases). Trimming left V 3 bases short and J 7 bases short, with 20 bases between. Germline CDR1 and CDR2: SGHRS and YFSETQ. The CDR3 contains 17 residues. The CDR3 region has the DNA TGCGCCAGCAGCTGGAAGGGGACACCAAGGGGAAATTCACCCCTCCACTTT. Its protein product is CASSWKGTPRGNSPLHF.

This rearrangement joins TRBV4-2 to TRBJ2-2; the D gene is possibly TRBD2 (7 bases). CDR1 is LGHNA and CDR2 is YNFKEQ in the germline V gene. Trimming left V 2 bases short and J 2 bases short, with 12 bases between. The CDR3 consists of 16 residues. The CDR3 spells CASSQYGGLNTGELFF. In DNA, the CDR3 is TGTGCCAGCAGCCAATACGGGGGGCTAAACACCGGGGAGCTGTTTTTT.

The CDR3 nucleotides are TGCAGCGTTGTAAAGGGGGCGGCCTACAATGAGCAGTTCTTC. This translates into CSVVKGAAYNEQFF. The chain has TRBV29-1 and TRBJ2-1; TRBD1 matches at 7 bases. The CDR3 runs 14 residues. The V segment lost 4 bases and the J segment 2 bases; nucleotides outside the gene matches: 5. Germline-derived CDR1 and CDR2 are SQVTM and ANQGSEA.

V is TRBV4-1 and J is TRBJ2-3; 7 positions match TRBD1. The CDR3 has 15 amino acids. With 4 bases clipped from V and 0 bases from J, the junction kept 4 bases outside the gene matches. Looked up from germline, CDR1 is MGHRA and CDR2 is YSYEKL. This CDR3 reads CASSPGTVSTDTQYF. The CDR3 DNA follows: TGCGCCAGCAGCCCCGGGACAGTCAGCACAGATACGCAGTATTTT.

CDR3 DNA: TGTGCCAGCAGCTTAGCCGGGAACACTGAAGCTTTCTTT. Its protein product is CASSLAGNTEAFF. The rearrangement uses TRBV7-2 and TRBJ1-1; D ambiguous. This CDR3 has 13 residues. Germline CDR1 and CDR2: SGHTA and FQGNSA. Trimming removed 0 bases from V and 1 base from J, with 3 bases in between.

The V call is TRBV7-3, the J call TRBJ2-3, with D possibly being TRBD2 (5 bases). Germline V lookup: CDR1 SGHTA, CDR2 FQGTGA. Trimming shortened V by 5 bases and J by 8 bases, and 20 bases separated the two germline ends. The CDR3 is made up of 15 amino acids. CDR3: CASSLSPARSGTQYF. For the CDR3, the DNA is TGTGCCAGCAGCCTCTCACCAGCCAGGAGCGGTACGCAGTATTTT.

The gene calls are TRBV6-5 and TRBJ1-4; no reliable D call. CDR3 length: 14 residues. The V and J ends lost 8 bases and 8 bases respectively, with 18 bases between them. The germline V gene encodes CDR1 MNHEY and CDR2 SVGAGI. For the CDR3, the DNA is TGTGCCAGCGGGAGGCACGGCCTACGGGAAAAACTGTTTTTT. Protein: CASGRHGLREKLFF.

The chain employs TRBV9 and TRBJ2-2, with D tentatively TRBD1 or TRBD2 (6 bases each). CDR3 size: 14 residues. With 4 bases removed from V and 6 bases from J, the gap between germline ends came to 13 bases. Germline V CDR1 and CDR2: SGDLS, YYNGEE. The CDR3 nucleotides are TGTGCCAGCAGCTCATTAGGGGGGCCCGGGGAGCTGTTTTTT. It specifies CASSSLGGPGELFF.

The CDR3 bases are TGTGCCACCAGCAGAGGGGGCTTTAACTATGGCTACACCTTC. Translation gives CATSRGGFNYGYTF. The chain is built from TRBV15 and TRBJ1-2; D might be TRBD1 (5 bases). Germline V lookup: CDR1 LNHNV, CDR2 YYDKDF (reference sequence). Between the trimmed V and J ends, which lost 1 base and 1 base, there was a span of 7 bases. The CDR3 covers 14 residues. Full variable domain (outside the CDR3, taken from reference TRBV15 and TRBJ1-2): DAMVIQNPRYQVTQFGKPVTLSCSQTLNHNVMYWYQQKSSQAPKLLFHYYDKDFNNEADTPDNFQSRRPNTSFCFLDIRSPGLGDTAMYLCATSRGGFNYGYTFGSGTRLTVV.

The chain combines TRBV9 with TRBJ1-2; D is unresolved. The V end lost 0 bases, the J end lost 7 bases, and 13 bases lay between the germline ends. CDR1 and CDR2 (germline): SGDLS, YYNGEE. The length of the CDR3 is 14 residues. The chain's CDR3 is CASSVAPGASGYTF. CDR3 DNA sequence: TGTGCCAGCAGCGTAGCCCCGGGCGCCTCTGGCTACACCTTC.

The chain has TRBV9 and TRBJ1-2, with 9 nucleotides matching TRBD1. CDR3 length: 14 amino acids. Germline V CDR1 and CDR2: SGDLS, YYNGEE. V dropped 6 bases and J dropped 7; count of bases not matched to a gene: 10. The CDR3: CASNPTGGAGGYTF. The DNA of the CDR3 is TGTGCCAGCAACCCTACAGGGGGCGCCGGTGGCTACACCTTC. The whole variable domain, filled in from reference TRBV9 and TRBJ1-2, reads DSGVTQTPKHLITATGQRVTLRCSPRSGDLSVYWYQQSLDQGLQFLIQYYNGEERAKGNILERFSAQQFPDLHSELNLSSLELGDSALYFCASNPTGGAGGYTFGSGTRLTVV.

The chain uses TRBV6-1 and TRBJ1-1; D may be TRBD1 (6 bases). V was pared by 4 bases and J by 0 bases, with 15 bases between. The CDR3 consists of 16 residues. Germline V lookup: CDR1 MNHNS, CDR2 SASEGT. The CDR3 DNA sequence: TGTGCCAGCAGTGGGAGGGGGGGCCCTCTGAACACTGAAGCTTTCTTT. It yields the protein CASSGRGGPLNTEAFF.

This chain connects TRBV4-3 to TRBJ2-6, with D perhaps matching TRBD1 or TRBD2 (5 bases each). Germline CDR1 is LGHNA and CDR2 is YSLEER. This CDR3 contains 18 residues. The V end was cut by 2 bases, the J end by 0 bases, with 14 bases between. CDR3 nucleotide sequence: TGCGCCAGCAGCCAATCTTCTCCCGGGGCCTCTGGGGCCAACGTCCTGACTTTC. Its protein product is CASSQSSPGASGANVLTF.

The V call is TRBV7-9, the J call TRBJ2-2; possibly TRBD1 for D (6 bases). Per the germline V gene, CDR1 is SEHNR and CDR2 is FQNEAQ (reference sequence). The V and J ends lost 1 base and 3 bases respectively, with 9 bases between them. The CDR3 sequence is 15 residues long. The CDR3 nucleotides read TGTGCCAGCAGCTTAGTTCAGGGGTACACCGGGGAGCTGTTTTTT. The encoded protein is CASSLVQGYTGELFF.

The rearrangement links TRBV14 to TRBJ2-4; D tentatively reads TRBD1 or TRBD2 (5 bases each). The CDR3 loop spans 17 amino acids. Germline CDR1 reads SGHDN; CDR2 reads FVKESK. The V end lost 1 base, the J end lost 6 bases, and 19 bases lay between the germline ends. CDR3 residues: CASSQARAGGWLNIQYF. CDR3 bases: TGTGCCAGCAGCCAAGCCAGGGCTGGAGGCTGGTTAAACATTCAGTACTTC.

The rearrangement joins TRBV7-3 to TRBJ2-3; 11 nucleotides align to TRBD2. Germline V gene data show CDR1 as SGHTA and CDR2 as FQGTGA. The V segment lost 5 bases and the J segment 4 bases; nucleotides outside the gene matches: 2. This CDR3 contains 14 residues. The CDR3 sequence: CASSRLAGSDTQYF. The CDR3 bases are TGTGCCAGCAGCCGACTAGCGGGATCAGATACGCAGTATTTT.